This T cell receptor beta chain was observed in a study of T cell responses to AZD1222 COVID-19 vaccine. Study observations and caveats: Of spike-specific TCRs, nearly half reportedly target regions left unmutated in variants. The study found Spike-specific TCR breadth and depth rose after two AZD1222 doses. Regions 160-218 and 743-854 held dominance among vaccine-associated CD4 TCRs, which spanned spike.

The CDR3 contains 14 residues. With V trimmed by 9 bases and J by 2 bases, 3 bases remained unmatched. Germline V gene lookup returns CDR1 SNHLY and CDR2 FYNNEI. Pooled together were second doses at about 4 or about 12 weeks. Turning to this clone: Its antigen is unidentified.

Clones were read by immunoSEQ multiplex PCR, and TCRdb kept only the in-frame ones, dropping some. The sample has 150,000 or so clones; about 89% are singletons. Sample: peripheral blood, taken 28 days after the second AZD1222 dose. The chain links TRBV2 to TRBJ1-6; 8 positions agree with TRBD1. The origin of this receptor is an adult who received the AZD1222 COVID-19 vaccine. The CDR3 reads CASSDRAYNSPLHF. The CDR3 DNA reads TGTGCCAGTTCGGACAGGGCCTATAATTCACCCCTCCACTTT. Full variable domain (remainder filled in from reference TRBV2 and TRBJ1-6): EPEVTQTPSHQVTQMGQEVILRCVPISNHLYFYWYRQILGQKVEFLVSFYNNEISEKSEIFDDQFSVERPDGSNFTLKIRSTKLEDSAMYFCASSDRAYNSPLHFGNGTRLTVT.